The next 6 T cell receptor beta chains were all read from a single sample in a study of cytomegalovirus exposure and HLA in healthy donors. The PCR was carried out with 60 Vbeta primers and 13 Jbeta primers. The data were produced by immunoSEQ multiplex PCR, yet TCRdb's version contains in-frame clones alone and is incomplete. The sample lists some 200,000 clones, 77% occurring once. Sequences were obtained from PBMCs. Receptors were obtained from a woman in her sixties in good health and CMV-seropositive.

Concerning this clone: Other nucleotide sequences from this sample produce the same CDR3. The chain uses TRBV5-1 and TRBJ2-5, with 9 bases fitting TRBD2. This CDR3 region has 16 residues. Germline V gene sequence: CDR1 SGHRS, CDR2 YFSETQ. V dropped 0 bases and J dropped 1; count of bases not matched to a gene: 4. CDR3 sequence (DNA): TGCGCCAGCAGCTTGGGGCTAGCGGGGACCCAAGAGACCCAGTACTTC. Its translation is CASSLGLAGTQETQYF.

The V and J genes are TRBV20-1 and TRBJ2-7; possible D gene TRBD2, 5 bases. Germline lookup yields CDR1 DFQATT and CDR2 SNEGSKA (reference sequence). V dropped 5 bases and J dropped 4 bases, with 9 bases sitting between them. The CDR3 is 11 residues long. CDR3 amino acids: CSAVREYEQYF. The CDR3 nucleotides read TGCAGTGCTGTTAGGGAGTACGAGCAGTACTTC.

This chain joins TRBV7-9 and TRBJ1-2; D is ambiguous. This CDR3 region has 10 residues. Per the germline V gene, CDR1 is SEHNR and CDR2 is FQNEAQ (reference sequence). V was shortened by 4 bases and J by 8 bases, with 5 bases between the two germline ends. The CDR3 nucleotides read TGTGCCAGCAGCTCCGGGGGCTACACCTTC. This gives the protein CASSSGGYTF.

This chain connects TRBV7-2 to TRBJ2-1; 10 nucleotides align to TRBD2. This CDR3 contains 14 residues. V gave up 7 bases and J gave up 6 bases; unmatched junction bases: 6. Germline lookup yields CDR1 SGHTA and CDR2 FQGNSA. As DNA, the CDR3 is TGTGCCAGCACTGGTAGCGGGGGGCTCAATGAGCAGTTCTTC. Protein: CASTGSGGLNEQFF.

DNA of the CDR3: TGTGCCAGCAGCTTGGGGCGGGATCAGGAGCAGTTCTTC. Translation gives CASSLGRDQEQFF. The chain carries TRBV5-4 and TRBJ2-1; D is perhaps TRBD2 (6 bases). The CDR3 extends over 13 amino acids. Germline-derived CDR1 and CDR2 are SGHNT and YYREEE (reference sequence). Trimming removed 0 bases at V and 10 bases at J, with 11 bases between.

The V gene is TRBV4-2, the J gene TRBJ2-1; D possibly corresponds to TRBD2 (5 bases). The CDR3 consists of 18 residues. Germline V lookup: CDR1 LGHNA, CDR2 YNFKEQ. Trimming stripped 0 bases from V and 0 bases from J, with 15 bases between. As DNA, the CDR3 is TGTGCCAGCAGCCAAGAGTCTCCGGCTAGCTCCTCCTACAATGAGCAGTTCTTC. Protein product: CASSQESPASSSYNEQFF.